This passage covers 20 T cell receptor beta chains from one sample sequenced in a study of T-cell reconstitution after alpha-beta-depleted transplantation in children. Unique molecular identifiers featured in how the TCRbeta library was prepared. From the PCR reads, TCRdb called clonotypes with MiXCR, one entry per CDR3 protein. This sample has approximately 350,000 distinct CDR3 sequences, with more than 10% found just once. This material consisted of PBMCs, taken from the stem cell graft. These receptors originate from a human donor who donated a stem cell graft to a child with Fanconi anemia.

This clonotype was found a few times. The rearrangement joins TRBV11-2 to TRBJ2-5; 9 nucleotides match TRBD2. This CDR3 has 16 amino acids. V lost 0 bases, J lost 5 bases, and 7 bases stayed unmatched. Germline values: CDR1 SGHAT, CDR2 FQNNGV. Here the CDR3 reads CASSLEVAGVGETQYF. The CDR3 bases are TGTGCCAGCAGCTTAGAGGTAGCGGGGGTCGGCGAGACCCAGTACTTC.

This clonotype appeared a few times. The chain employs TRBV12-3 or TRBV12-4 and TRBJ2-1; 9 bases line up with TRBD2. The CDR3 covers 15 residues. V dropped 5 bases and J dropped 6; count of bases not matched to a gene: 8. The CDR3 region is CASSPRAGGTNEQFF. CDR3 sequence (DNA): TGTGCCAGCAGTCCTCGAGCGGGGGGAACCAATGAGCAGTTCTTC.

CDR3 in DNA: TGTGCCAGCACCCTTCGTGGGGCAGGAGACCTTAAACCTTATGGCTACACCTTC. Encoded protein: CASTLRGAGDLKPYGYTF. The chain joins TRBV5-6 to TRBJ1-2, with D tentatively TRBD1 (5 bases). The germline V gene encodes CDR1 SGHDT and CDR2 YYEEEE. Deletions cut 6 bases from V and 5 bases from J, with 29 bases between. This CDR3 spans 18 amino acids.

The chain employs TRBV29-1 and TRBJ1-2; D possibly corresponds to TRBD1 (6 bases). CDR1 SQVTM and CDR2 ANQGSEA come from the germline V gene. Deletions cut 4 bases from V and 5 bases from J, with 8 bases between. This CDR3 region has 11 residues. The CDR3 is CSVGGGYGYTF. CDR3 nucleotide sequence: TGCAGCGTTGGAGGGGGATATGGCTACACCTTC. The variable domain in full, completed from reference TRBV29-1 and TRBJ1-2, reads SAVISQKPSRDICQRGTSLTIQCQVDSQVTMMFWYRQQPGQSLTLIATANQGSEATYESGFVIDKFPISRPNLTFSTLTVSNMSPEDSSIYLCSVGGGYGYTFGSGTRLTVV.

This clonotype was counted a few times. The chain recombines TRBV13 with TRBJ1-2; D unclear. V was shortened by 0 bases and J by 2 bases, with 10 bases between the two germline ends. The CDR3 contains 15 residues. Looked up from germline, CDR1 is PRHDT and CDR2 is FYEKMQ (reference sequence). Written as DNA, the CDR3 is TGTGCCAGCAGCTTAGGTGGCGTACCAAACTATGGCTACACCTTC. It encodes CASSLGGVPNYGYTF.

In its sample, this clonotype was seen a few times. The CDR3 is CASSQDLANQPQHF. Here the CDR3 DNA reads TGTGCCAGCAGCCAAGATCTTGCTAATCAGCCCCAGCATTTT. The chain is built from TRBV4-2 and TRBJ1-5; D not resolved. CDR1 LGHNA and CDR2 YNFKEQ come from the germline V gene. V gave up 0 bases and J gave up 4 bases, with 7 bases separating them. The CDR3 consists of 14 residues.

This clonotype was seen many times. The V gene is TRBV7-2, the J gene TRBJ2-1, with 8 bases fitting TRBD2. Germline trimming cut 3 bases from V and 7 bases from J; bases unmatched to any gene: 11. The CDR3 covers 16 residues. Germline V gene data show CDR1 as SGHTA and CDR2 as FQGNSA. The CDR3 sequence: CASSLTRGALPNEQFF. The CDR3 bases are TGTGCCAGCAGCTTGACGCGGGGGGCCCTCCCGAATGAGCAGTTCTTC.

The chain employs TRBV3-1 and TRBJ2-1; D is possibly TRBD1 (6 bases). The V gene lost 4 bases and the J gene lost 1 base, with 11 bases spanning the gap. This CDR3 spans 15 amino acids. The germline V gene has CDR1 LGHDT and CDR2 YNNKEL (reference sequence). CDR3 nucleotide sequence: TGTGCCAGCAGCCGTACAGGGTATTCCTACAATGAGCAGTTCTTC. It is translated as CASSRTGYSYNEQFF.

This chain connects TRBV5-1 to TRBJ1-2; TRBD1 might be the D (5 bases). V shed 4 bases and J shed 6 bases, with 19 bases lying between them. Per the germline V gene, CDR1 is SGHRS and CDR2 is YFSETQ. CDR3 length: 15 residues. For the CDR3, the DNA is TGCGCCAGCAGCCTAAACCCCGGAACAGGAGATGGCTACACCTTC. Translation: CASSLNPGTGDGYTF.

The J gene is TRBJ2-3, the V gene TRBV28; D gene unclear. This CDR3 is 15 amino acids long. V was pared by 4 bases and J by 0 bases, with 11 bases between. CDR1 is MDHEN and CDR2 is SYDVKM in the germline V gene. The CDR3 nucleotides read TGTGCCAGCAGTTCGGCCAGCACTAGCACAGATACGCAGTATTTT. Amino acids: CASSSASTSTDTQYF.

This clonotype was found a few times. The chain combines TRBV5-6 with TRBJ2-6; D is perhaps TRBD2 (5 bases). Germline assignment: CDR1 SGHDT and CDR2 YYEEEE. V was trimmed by 2 bases and J by 0 bases, leaving 9 bases between them. This CDR3 region has 16 residues. The CDR3 spells CASSFSGISGANVLTF. CDR3 nucleotides: TGTGCCAGCAGCTTCTCGGGAATCTCTGGGGCCAACGTCCTGACTTTC.

The chain combines TRBV14 with TRBJ2-1, with D tentatively TRBD2 (5 bases). V lost 3 bases and J 0 bases, leaving 9 bases between the germline ends. Germline V gene lookup returns CDR1 SGHDN and CDR2 FVKESK. CDR3 size: 15 residues. CDR3 DNA: TGTGCCAGCAGCCACTTAGGGAGCTCCTACAATGAGCAGTTCTTC. Translated: CASSHLGSSYNEQFF.

The chain has TRBV19 and TRBJ2-1, with D tentatively TRBD2 (6 bases). The CDR3 runs to 15 residues. The V gene lost 5 bases and the J gene lost 8 bases, with 19 bases spanning the gap. Germline CDR1 and CDR2: LNHDA and SQIVND (reference sequence). CDR3 protein: CASSYASGVDDEQFF. In DNA, the CDR3 is TGTGCCAGTAGTTACGCTTCGGGGGTAGACGATGAGCAGTTCTTC.

The chain links TRBV7-9 to TRBJ2-2; 13 nucleotides match TRBD2. The trim removed 5 bases at V and 1 base at J, leaving 4 bases unmatched. The CDR3 covers 17 residues. Germline V gene sequence: CDR1 SEHNR, CDR2 FQNEAQ (reference sequence). This chain's CDR3 is CASSPGLAGRNTGELFF. The CDR3 DNA reads TGTGCCAGCAGCCCGGGACTAGCGGGACGGAACACCGGGGAGCTGTTTTTT.

This clonotype has ten or more counts. In DNA, the CDR3 is TGTGCCAGCAGCTTAGAGGGGATCCAGCCCCAGCATTTT. Translated: CASSLEGIQPQHF. This chain uses TRBV7-9 with TRBJ1-5; TRBD1 is a possible D gene (5 bases). Germline CDR1 reads SEHNR; CDR2 reads FQNEAQ (reference sequence). CDR3 length equals 13 residues. Trimming pared 1 base from V and 7 bases from J, leaving 8 bases between.

In DNA, the CDR3 is TGTGCCACCAGCAGAGATGAGCTCACTGAAGCTTTCTTT. Translation gives CATSRDELTEAFF. The chain employs TRBV15 and TRBJ1-1; D not resolved. Germline CDR1 reads LNHNV; CDR2 reads YYDKDF (reference sequence). The CDR3 runs to 13 residues. The V end was cut by 0 bases, the J end by 4 bases, with 6 bases between.

The genes are TRBV20-1 and TRBJ1-1; unclear D gene. The CDR3 has 13 amino acids. Germline CDR1 DFQATT, CDR2 SNEGSKA (reference sequence). The germline V and J ends were trimmed by 5 bases and 5 bases, with 15 bases remaining between them. The chain's CDR3 is CSAGPKVGTEAFF. CDR3 in DNA: TGCAGTGCTGGACCGAAGGTGGGGACTGAAGCTTTCTTT.

This clonotype was observed many times. This chain joins TRBV7-9 and TRBJ1-1, with D tentatively TRBD1 (6 bases). Trimming took off 8 bases at V and 3 bases at J, with 10 bases between the two ends. The CDR3 contains 12 residues. CDR1 is SEHNR, CDR2 FQNEAQ, per germline (reference sequence). The DNA for the CDR3 is TGTGCCAGCCGGGGGCGGGACACTGAAGCTTTCTTT. Its protein is CASRGRDTEAFF.

V and J are TRBV20-1 and TRBJ2-4, with TRBD1 matching over 8 bases. Trimming removed 3 bases from V and 2 bases from J; junction bases left unmatched: 9. Germline V gene sequence: CDR1 DFQATT, CDR2 SNEGSKA (reference sequence). The CDR3 consists of 16 residues. CDR3 in amino acids: CSARITGGRTKNIQYF. DNA for the CDR3: TGCAGTGCTAGGATCACAGGGGGTAGGACCAAAAACATTCAGTACTTC.

In this sample, this clonotype turned up a few times. The chain uses TRBV5-1 and TRBJ1-4, with D unclear. The CDR3 covers 14 residues. The germline V gene encodes CDR1 SGHRS and CDR2 YFSETQ. The V end lost 4 bases, the J end lost 8 bases, and 15 bases lay between the germline ends. CDR3 in amino acids: CASSPNPVGEKLFF. The CDR3 nucleotides read TGCGCCAGCAGCCCTAACCCGGTGGGAGAAAAACTGTTTTTT.